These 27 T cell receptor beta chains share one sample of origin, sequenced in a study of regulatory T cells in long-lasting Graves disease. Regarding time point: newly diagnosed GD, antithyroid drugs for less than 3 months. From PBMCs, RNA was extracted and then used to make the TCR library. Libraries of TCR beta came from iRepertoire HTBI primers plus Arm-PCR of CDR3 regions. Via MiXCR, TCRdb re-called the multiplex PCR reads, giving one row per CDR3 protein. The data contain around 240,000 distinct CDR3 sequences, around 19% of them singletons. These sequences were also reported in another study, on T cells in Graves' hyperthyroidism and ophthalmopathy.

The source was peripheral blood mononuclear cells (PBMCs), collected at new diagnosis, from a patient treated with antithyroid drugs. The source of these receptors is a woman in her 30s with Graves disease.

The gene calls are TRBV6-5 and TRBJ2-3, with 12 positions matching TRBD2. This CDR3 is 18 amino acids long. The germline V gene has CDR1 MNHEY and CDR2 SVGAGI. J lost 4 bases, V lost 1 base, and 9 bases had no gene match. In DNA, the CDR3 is TGTGCCAGCAGTTACTGGCCTAGCGGGGGGGGTAGGGCAGATACGCAGTATTTT. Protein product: CASSYWPSGGGRADTQYF.

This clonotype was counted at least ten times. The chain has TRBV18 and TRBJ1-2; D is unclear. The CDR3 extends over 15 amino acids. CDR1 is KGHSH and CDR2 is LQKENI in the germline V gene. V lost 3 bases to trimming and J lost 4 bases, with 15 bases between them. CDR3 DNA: TGTGCCAGCTCACCTGGAGAGGGCCGGAGCTATGGCTACACCTTC. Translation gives CASSPGEGRSYGYTF.

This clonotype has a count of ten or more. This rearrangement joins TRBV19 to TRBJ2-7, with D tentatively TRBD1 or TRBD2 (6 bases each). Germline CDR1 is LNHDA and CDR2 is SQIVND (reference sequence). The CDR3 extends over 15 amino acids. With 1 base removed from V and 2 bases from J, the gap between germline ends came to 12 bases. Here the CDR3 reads CASSIGRDITYEQYF. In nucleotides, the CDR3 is TGTGCCAGTAGTATAGGGCGGGACATCACCTACGAGCAGTACTTC. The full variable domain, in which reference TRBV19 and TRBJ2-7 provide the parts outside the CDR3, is DGGITQSPKYLFRKEGQNVTLSCEQNLNHDAMYWYRQDPGQGLRLIYYSQIVNDFQKGDIAEGYSVSREKKESFPLTVTSAQKNPTAFYLCASSIGRDITYEQYFGPGTRLTVT.

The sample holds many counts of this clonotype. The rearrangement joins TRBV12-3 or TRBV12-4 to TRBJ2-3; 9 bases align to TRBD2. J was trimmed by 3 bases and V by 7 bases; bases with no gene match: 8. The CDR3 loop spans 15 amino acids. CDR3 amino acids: CASILAGGPTDTQYF. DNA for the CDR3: TGTGCCAGCATTCTGGCGGGGGGGCCAACAGATACGCAGTATTTT.

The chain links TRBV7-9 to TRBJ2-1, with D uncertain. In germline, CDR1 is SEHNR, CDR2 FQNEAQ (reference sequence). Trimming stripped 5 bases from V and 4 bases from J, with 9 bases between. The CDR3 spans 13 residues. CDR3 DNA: TGTGCCAGCAGCCTGGATGTGTACAATGAGCAGTTCTTC. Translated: CASSLDVYNEQFF.

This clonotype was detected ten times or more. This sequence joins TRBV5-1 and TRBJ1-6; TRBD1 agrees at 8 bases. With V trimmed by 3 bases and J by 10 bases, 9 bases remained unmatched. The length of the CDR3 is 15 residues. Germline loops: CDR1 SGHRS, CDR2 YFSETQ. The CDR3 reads CASSWRDRSGSPLHF. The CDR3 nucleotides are TGCGCCAGCAGCTGGCGGGACAGGTCCGGATCACCCCTCCACTTT.

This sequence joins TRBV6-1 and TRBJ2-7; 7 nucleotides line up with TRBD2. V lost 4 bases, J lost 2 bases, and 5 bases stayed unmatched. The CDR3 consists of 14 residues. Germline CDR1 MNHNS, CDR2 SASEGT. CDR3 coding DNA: TGTGCCAGCAGTGCACTCGGACTAGCCTACGAGCAGTACTTC. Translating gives CASSALGLAYEQYF.

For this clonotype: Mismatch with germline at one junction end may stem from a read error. CDR3 DNA: TGTGCCAGCAGCTTAGTCGGAAACGCCATATATTTT. It codes for CASSLVGNAIYF. The genes are TRBV7-9 and TRBJ1-3; the D is unclear. The CDR3 length is 12 residues. CDR1 is SEHNR and CDR2 is FQNEAQ in the germline V gene (reference sequence).

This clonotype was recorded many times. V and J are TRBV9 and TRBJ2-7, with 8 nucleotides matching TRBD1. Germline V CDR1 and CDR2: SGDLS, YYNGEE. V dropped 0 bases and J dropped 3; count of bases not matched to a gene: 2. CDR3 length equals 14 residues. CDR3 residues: CASSVGDRSYEQYF. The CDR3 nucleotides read TGTGCCAGCAGCGTAGGGGACAGGAGCTACGAGCAGTACTTC.

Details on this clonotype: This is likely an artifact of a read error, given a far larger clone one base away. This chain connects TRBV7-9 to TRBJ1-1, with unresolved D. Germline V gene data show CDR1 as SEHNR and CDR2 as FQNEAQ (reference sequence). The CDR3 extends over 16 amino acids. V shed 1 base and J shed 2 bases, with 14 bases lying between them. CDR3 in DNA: TGTGCCAGCAGCTTAGTCGGGCTAGCGGGAAACACTGAAGCTTTCTTT. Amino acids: CASSLVGLAGNTEAFF.

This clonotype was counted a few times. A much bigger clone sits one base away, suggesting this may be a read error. In nucleotides, the CDR3 is TGTGCCACCAGTGCGAGCGGTAGCATAGATACGCAGTATTTT. It yields the protein CATSASGSIDTQYF. The rearrangement links TRBV24-1 to TRBJ2-3; the D gene is possibly TRBD2 (5 bases). Germline loops: CDR1 KGHDR, CDR2 SFDVKD. The CDR3 covers 14 residues.

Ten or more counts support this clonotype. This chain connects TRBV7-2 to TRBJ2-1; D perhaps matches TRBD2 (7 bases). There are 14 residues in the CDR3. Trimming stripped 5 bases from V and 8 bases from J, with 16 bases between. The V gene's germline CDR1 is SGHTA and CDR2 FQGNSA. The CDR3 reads CASSKGGPGDEQFF. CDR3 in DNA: TGTGCCAGCAGCAAGGGGGGGCCTGGGGATGAGCAGTTCTTC.

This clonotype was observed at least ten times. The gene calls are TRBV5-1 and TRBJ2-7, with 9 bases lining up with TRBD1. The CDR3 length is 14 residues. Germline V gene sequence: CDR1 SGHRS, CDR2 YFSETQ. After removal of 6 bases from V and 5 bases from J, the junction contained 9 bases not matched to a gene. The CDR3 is CASTMGQGFDEQYF. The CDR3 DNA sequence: TGCGCCAGCACCATGGGACAGGGATTCGACGAGCAGTACTTC.

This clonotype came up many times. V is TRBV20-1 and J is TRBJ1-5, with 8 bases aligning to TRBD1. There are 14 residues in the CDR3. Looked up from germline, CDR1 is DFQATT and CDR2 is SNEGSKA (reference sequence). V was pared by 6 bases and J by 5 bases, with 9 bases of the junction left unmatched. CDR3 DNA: TGCAGTGCGTCAGGGGGCTGGAGGGATCAGCCCCAGCATTTT. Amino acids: CSASGGWRDQPQHF.

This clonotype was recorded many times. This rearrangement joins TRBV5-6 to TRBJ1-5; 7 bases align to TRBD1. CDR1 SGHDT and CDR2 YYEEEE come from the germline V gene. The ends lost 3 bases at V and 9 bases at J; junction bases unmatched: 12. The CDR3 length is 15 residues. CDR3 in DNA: TGTGCCAGCAGCTCACGGGGACAGAACCATTGGCCCCAGCATTTT. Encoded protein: CASSSRGQNHWPQHF.

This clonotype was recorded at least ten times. The CDR3 sequence: CSARDVGRVGEKLFF. DNA of the CDR3: TGCAGTGCTAGAGATGTAGGCAGGGTTGGCGAAAAACTGTTTTTT. The gene calls are TRBV20-1 and TRBJ1-4; possible D gene TRBD1, 5 bases. V lost 0 bases and J lost 8, with 16 bases in between. The germline V gene encodes CDR1 DFQATT and CDR2 SNEGSKA (reference sequence). This CDR3 comprises 15 residues.

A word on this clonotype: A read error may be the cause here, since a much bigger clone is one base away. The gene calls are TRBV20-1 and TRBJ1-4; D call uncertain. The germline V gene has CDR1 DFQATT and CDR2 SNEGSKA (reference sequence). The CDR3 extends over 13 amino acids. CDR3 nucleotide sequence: TGCAGTGCTAGAGGGGGAGGTGCCGGGAAACTGGTTTTT. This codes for CSARGGGAGKLVF.

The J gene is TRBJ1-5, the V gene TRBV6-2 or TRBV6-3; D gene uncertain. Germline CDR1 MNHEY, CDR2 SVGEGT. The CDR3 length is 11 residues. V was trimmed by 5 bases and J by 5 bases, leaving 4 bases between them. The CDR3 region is CASSDHQPQHF. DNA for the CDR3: TGTGCCAGCAGTGACCATCAGCCCCAGCATTTT.

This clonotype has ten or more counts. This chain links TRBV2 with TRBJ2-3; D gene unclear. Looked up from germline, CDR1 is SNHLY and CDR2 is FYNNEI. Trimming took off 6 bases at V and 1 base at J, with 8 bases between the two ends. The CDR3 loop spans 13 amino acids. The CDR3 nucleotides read TGTGCCAGCAGGATCACAGGCACAGATACGCAGTATTTT. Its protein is CASRITGTDTQYF. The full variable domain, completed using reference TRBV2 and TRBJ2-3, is EPEVTQTPSHQVTQMGQEVILRCVPISNHLYFYWYRQILGQKVEFLVSFYNNEISEKSEIFDDQFSVERPDGSNFTLKIRSTKLEDSAMYFCASRITGTDTQYFGPGTRLTVL.

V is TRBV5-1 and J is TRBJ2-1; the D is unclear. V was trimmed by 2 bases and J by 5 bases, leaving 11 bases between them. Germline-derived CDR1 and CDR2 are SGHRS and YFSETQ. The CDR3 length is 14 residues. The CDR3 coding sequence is TGCGCCAGCAGCTTCGCAGGACCCGACAATGAGCAGTTCTTC. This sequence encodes CASSFAGPDNEQFF.

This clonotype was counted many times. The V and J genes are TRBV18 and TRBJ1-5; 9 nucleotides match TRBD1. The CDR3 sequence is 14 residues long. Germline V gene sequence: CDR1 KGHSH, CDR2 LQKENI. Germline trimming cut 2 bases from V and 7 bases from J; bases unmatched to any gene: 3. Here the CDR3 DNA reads TGTGCCAGCTCACCAGAGACAGGGGGACAGCCCCAGCATTTT. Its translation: CASSPETGGQPQHF. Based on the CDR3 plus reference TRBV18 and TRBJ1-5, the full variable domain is NAGVMQNPRHLVRRRGQEARLRCSPMKGHSHVYWYRQLPEEGLKFMVYLQKENIIDESGMPKERFSAEFPKEGPSILRIQQVVRGDSAAYFCASSPETGGQPQHFGDGTRLSIL.

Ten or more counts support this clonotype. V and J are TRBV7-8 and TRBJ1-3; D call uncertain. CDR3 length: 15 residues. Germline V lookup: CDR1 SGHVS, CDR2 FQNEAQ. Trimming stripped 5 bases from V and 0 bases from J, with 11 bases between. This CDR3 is CASSPTDFSGNTIYF. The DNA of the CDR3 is TGTGCCAGCAGCCCCACAGATTTCTCTGGAAACACCATATATTTT.

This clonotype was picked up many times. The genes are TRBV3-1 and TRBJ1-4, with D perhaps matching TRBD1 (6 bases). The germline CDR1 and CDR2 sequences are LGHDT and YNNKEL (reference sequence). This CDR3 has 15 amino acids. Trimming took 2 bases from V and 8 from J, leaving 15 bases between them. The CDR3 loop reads CASSQRGGGTEKLFF. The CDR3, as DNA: TGTGCCAGCAGCCAAAGGGGGGGGGGTACGGAAAAACTGTTTTTT. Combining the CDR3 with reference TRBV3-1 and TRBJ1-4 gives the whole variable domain DTAVSQTPKYLVTQMGNDKSIKCEQNLGHDTMYWYKQDSKKFLKIMFSYNNKELIINETVPNRFSPKSPDKAHLNLHINSLELGDSAVYFCASSQRGGGTEKLFFGSGTQLSVL.

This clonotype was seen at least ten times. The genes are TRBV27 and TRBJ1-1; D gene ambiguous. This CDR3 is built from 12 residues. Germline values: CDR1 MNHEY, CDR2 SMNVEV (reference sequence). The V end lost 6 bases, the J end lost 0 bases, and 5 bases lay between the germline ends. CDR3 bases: TGTGCCAGCAGACGGATGAACACTGAAGCTTTCTTT. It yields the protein CASRRMNTEAFF.

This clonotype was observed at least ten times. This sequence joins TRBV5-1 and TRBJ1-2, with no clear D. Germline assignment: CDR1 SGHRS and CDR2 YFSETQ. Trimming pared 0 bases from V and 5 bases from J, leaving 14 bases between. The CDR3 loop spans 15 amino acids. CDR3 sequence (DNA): TGCGCCAGCAGCTTGGCCGACGGACGGACTTATGGCTACACCTTC. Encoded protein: CASSLADGRTYGYTF.

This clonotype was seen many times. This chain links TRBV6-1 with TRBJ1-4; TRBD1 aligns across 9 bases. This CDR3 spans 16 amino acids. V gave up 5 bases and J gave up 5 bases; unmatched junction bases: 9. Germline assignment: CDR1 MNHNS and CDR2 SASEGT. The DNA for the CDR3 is TGTGCCAGCAGTCCGGATACCGGGACAGGGAATGAAAAACTGTTTTTT. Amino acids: CASSPDTGTGNEKLFF.

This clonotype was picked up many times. The DNA for the CDR3 is TGCGCCTGTTCACCCCAGATTAACTATGGCTACACCTTC. Its protein product is CACSPQINYGYTF. This rearrangement joins TRBV10-1 to TRBJ1-2; no clear D gene. CDR1 is WNHNN and CDR2 is SYGVQD in the germline V gene (reference sequence). This CDR3 contains 13 residues. Trimming pared 11 bases from V and 1 base from J, leaving 14 bases between.